These 14 T cell receptor beta chains were sequenced from one sample in a study of shared clonotypes between healthy human individuals. Some clones are missing from TCRdb's copy, which holds only in-frame ones; the method was immunoSEQ multiplex PCR. Among 2 million to 2.5 million clones listed, over 90% were seen once. The sample comprised naive CD4+ T cells from PBMCs. As to subset: CD45RA+ positively selected. These receptor sequences come from a man aged 18 to 30 in good health. Some clones in this sample may be carry-over from other donors' samples.

The V gene is TRBV28, the J gene TRBJ2-3; a possible D gene is TRBD1 (6 bases). Germline V gives CDR1 MDHEN, CDR2 SYDVKM. V gave up 8 bases and J gave up 3 bases, with 18 bases separating them. The CDR3 extends over 15 amino acids. The CDR3 DNA follows: TGTGCCAGCGACGGGACACCCCAGGGGACAGATACGCAGTATTTT. It yields the protein CASDGTPQGTDTQYF.

This clone was counted a single time. The chain carries TRBV29-1 and TRBJ2-2; tentative D call: TRBD1 (6 bases). Germline V gene lookup returns CDR1 SQVTM and CDR2 ANQGSEA. Trimming took 0 bases from V and 0 from J, leaving 11 bases between them. This CDR3 comprises 16 residues. The CDR3 DNA reads as TGCAGCGTTGAAGATCCCGGACAGTCGAACACCGGGGAGCTGTTTTTT. This sequence encodes CSVEDPGQSNTGELFF.

V and J are TRBV28 and TRBJ2-1; possible D gene TRBD1, 6 bases. Trimming cost V 2 bases and J 13 bases, with 18 bases left between them. The CDR3 loop spans 14 amino acids. Germline CDR1 and CDR2: MDHEN and SYDVKM. As DNA, the CDR3 is TGTGCCAGCAGTTTAGGGACCCCGACAGGCCATCAGTTCTTC. Amino acids: CASSLGTPTGHQFF. Using reference TRBV28 and TRBJ2-1 for the parts outside the CDR3, the full variable domain is DVKVTQSSRYLVKRTGEKVFLECVQDMDHENMFWYRQDPGLGLRLIYFSYDVKMKEKGDIPEGYSVSREKKERFSLILESASTNQTSMYLCASSLGTPTGHQFFGPGTRLTVL.

The V call is TRBV5-1, the J call TRBJ2-7; TRBD2 matches at 11 bases. This CDR3 spans 15 amino acids. The V segment lost 6 bases and the J segment 5 bases; nucleotides outside the gene matches: 10. The germline V gene encodes CDR1 SGHRS and CDR2 YFSETQ. The CDR3 here is CASKFLAGGSNEQYF. CDR3 nucleotides: TGCGCCAGCAAGTTTCTAGCGGGAGGTTCAAACGAGCAGTACTTC.

The V call is TRBV7-9, the J call TRBJ1-3, with a possible D match to TRBD1 (5 bases). V was trimmed by 1 base and J by 0 bases, leaving 10 bases between them. Germline V gene data show CDR1 as SEHNR and CDR2 as FQNEAQ (reference sequence). This CDR3 spans 16 amino acids. CDR3 region: CASSLDYRSSGNTIYF. CDR3 sequence (DNA): TGTGCCAGCAGCTTAGACTACAGGAGCTCTGGAAACACCATATATTTT.

The J gene is TRBJ2-3, the V gene TRBV7-3, with 11 bases that match TRBD2. CDR1 is SGHTA, CDR2 FQGTGA, per germline. J gave up 0 bases and V 6 bases, and 2 bases lay outside the gene matches. This CDR3 region has 15 residues. CDR3 region: CASRGTSGSTDTQYF. The CDR3 nucleotides read TGTGCCAGCAGAGGGACTAGCGGAAGCACAGATACGCAGTATTTT.

This chain joins TRBV7-2 and TRBJ1-1; 9 nucleotides align to TRBD1. The length of the CDR3 is 17 residues. The trim removed 3 bases at V and 3 bases at J, leaving 11 bases unmatched. Per germline, CDR1 SGHTA and CDR2 FQGNSA. The CDR3 protein is CASSFTGGAYLDTEAFF. DNA for the CDR3: TGTGCCAGCAGCTTTACAGGGGGCGCGTATTTGGACACTGAAGCTTTCTTT.

This chain joins TRBV7-8 and TRBJ1-4; maybe TRBD1 (5 bases). Germline values: CDR1 SGHVS, CDR2 FQNEAQ. This CDR3 region has 15 residues. V was trimmed by 4 bases and J by 5 bases, leaving 14 bases between them. The CDR3 spells CASSSRDSGNEKLFF. The CDR3 coding sequence is TGTGCCAGCAGCTCCCGGGACTCGGGGAATGAAAAACTGTTTTTT. Combining the CDR3 with reference TRBV7-8 and TRBJ1-4 gives the whole variable domain GAGVSQSPRYKVAKRGQDVALRCDPISGHVSLFWYQQALGQGPEFLTYFQNEAQLDKSGLPSDRFFAERPEGSVSTLKIQRTQQEDSAVYLCASSSRDSGNEKLFFGSGTQLSVL.

J is TRBJ2-3 and V is TRBV28; no clear D gene. V lost 10 bases and J 12 bases, leaving 8 bases between the germline ends. The length of the CDR3 is 8 residues. CDR1 is MDHEN, CDR2 SYDVKM, per germline. The CDR3 DNA sequence: TGTGCCACCCCTGGTCAGTATTTT. Translation gives CATPGQYF. Based on the CDR3 plus reference TRBV28 and TRBJ2-3, the full variable domain is DVKVTQSSRYLVKRTGEKVFLECVQDMDHENMFWYRQDPGLGLRLIYFSYDVKMKEKGDIPEGYSVSREKKERFSLILESASTNQTSMYLCATPGQYFGPGTRLTVL.

This clone turned up a few times. The gene calls are TRBV7-8 and TRBJ2-1; D not resolved. CDR1 and CDR2 (germline): SGHVS, FQNEAQ. Between the trimmed V and J ends, which lost 2 bases and 0 bases, there was a span of 8 bases. The CDR3 spans 15 residues. CDR3 protein: CASSLPRFSYNEQFF. The CDR3 region has the DNA TGTGCCAGCAGCTTACCACGGTTCTCCTACAATGAGCAGTTCTTC.

V gene TRBV6-5 combines with J gene TRBJ1-1; the D is unclear. Germline CDR1 and CDR2: MNHEY and SVGAGI. CDR3 length: 13 amino acids. Trimming removed 3 bases at V and 4 bases at J, with 9 bases between. CDR3 DNA sequence: TGTGCCAGCAGTTATTGGGGAGGCACTGAAGCTTTCTTT. Encoded protein: CASSYWGGTEAFF.

V is TRBV7-8 and J is TRBJ2-1; 8 bases are shared with TRBD1. Germline CDR1 is SGHVS and CDR2 is FQNEAQ. The length of the CDR3 is 14 residues. V was pared by 2 bases and J by 9 bases, with 6 bases of the junction left unmatched. The chain's CDR3 is CASSLYDRGGEQFF. The CDR3, as DNA: TGTGCCAGCAGCTTATACGACAGGGGCGGTGAGCAGTTCTTC.

This clone was detected once. The CDR3, as DNA: TGTGCCAGCAGTTTGATAGCAGTGCTCACAGATACGCAGTATTTT. This translates into CASSLIAVLTDTQYF. This chain joins TRBV28 and TRBJ2-3; no definite D call. CDR3 length: 15 residues. Trimming took off 3 bases at V and 2 bases at J, with 12 bases between the two ends. Germline CDR1 reads MDHEN; CDR2 reads SYDVKM.

The rearrangement joins TRBV7-2 to TRBJ1-5; D gene ambiguous. This CDR3 comprises 13 residues. V lost 6 bases and J lost 1, with 7 bases in between. The germline CDR1 and CDR2 sequences are SGHTA and FQGNSA. The CDR3 nucleotides read TGTGCCAGCAGACAACAGAGCAATCAGCCCCAGCATTTT. Its protein is CASRQQSNQPQHF. Complete variable domain (other parts from reference TRBV7-2 and TRBJ1-5): GAGVSQSPSNKVTEKGKDVELRCDPISGHTALYWYRQSLGQGLEFLIYFQGNSAPDKSGLPSDRFSAERTGGSVSTLTIQRTQQEDSAVYLCASRQQSNQPQHFGDGTRLSIL.